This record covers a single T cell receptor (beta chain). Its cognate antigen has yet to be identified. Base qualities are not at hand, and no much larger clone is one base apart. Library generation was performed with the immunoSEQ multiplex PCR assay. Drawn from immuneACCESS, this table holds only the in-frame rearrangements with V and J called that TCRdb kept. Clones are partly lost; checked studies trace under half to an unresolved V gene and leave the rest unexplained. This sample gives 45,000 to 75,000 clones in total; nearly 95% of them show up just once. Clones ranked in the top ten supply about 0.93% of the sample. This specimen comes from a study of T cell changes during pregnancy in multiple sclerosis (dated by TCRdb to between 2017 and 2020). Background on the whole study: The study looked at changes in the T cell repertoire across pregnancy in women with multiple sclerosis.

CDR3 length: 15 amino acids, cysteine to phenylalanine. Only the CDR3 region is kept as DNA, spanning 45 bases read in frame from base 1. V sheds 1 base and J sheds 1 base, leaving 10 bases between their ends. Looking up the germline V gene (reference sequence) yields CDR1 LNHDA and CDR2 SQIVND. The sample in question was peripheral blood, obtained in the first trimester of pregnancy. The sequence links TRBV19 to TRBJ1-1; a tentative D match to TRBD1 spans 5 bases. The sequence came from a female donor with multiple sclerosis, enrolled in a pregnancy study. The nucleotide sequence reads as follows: TGTGCCAGTAGTATAGCTAGGGGCCGGAACACTGAAGCTTTCTTT. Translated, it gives CASSIARGRNTEAFF.